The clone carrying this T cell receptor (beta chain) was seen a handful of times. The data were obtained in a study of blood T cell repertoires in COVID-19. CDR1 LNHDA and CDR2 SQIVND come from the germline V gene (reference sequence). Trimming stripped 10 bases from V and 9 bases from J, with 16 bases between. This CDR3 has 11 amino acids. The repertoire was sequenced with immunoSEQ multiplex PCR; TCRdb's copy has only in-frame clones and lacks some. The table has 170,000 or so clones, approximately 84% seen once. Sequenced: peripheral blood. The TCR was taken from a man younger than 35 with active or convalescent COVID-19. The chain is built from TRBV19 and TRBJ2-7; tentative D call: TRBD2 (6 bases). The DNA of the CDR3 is TGTGCCATTTCGGGACGGGAGATGCAGTACTTC. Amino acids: CAISGREMQYF.